Listed here are 17 T cell receptor beta chains from one sample, sequenced in a study of beta chain features in type 1 diabetes. No antigen is known for these receptors. Of the isolated RNA, all was reverse transcribed, and so the sequenced material was expressed TCRB transcripts. Measured with immunoSEQ multiplex PCR; TCRdb has only the in-frame clones, and not every one. The data contain just under 150,000 clones, more than 10% of them singletons. Study-wide findings and caveats: Patients with Type 1 diabetes showed moderately but significantly shorter TCRB CDR3s in all four CD4+ subsets.

Material: central memory CD4+ T cells from blood. The source of these receptors is a man between 18 and 35 years old with type 1 diabetes.

For this clone: At one end, the junction sequence differs from germline, possibly due to a read error. The chain is built from TRBV7-7 and TRBJ2-3, with 12 bases matching TRBD1. CDR1 and CDR2 from the germline V gene are SSHAT and FNYEAQ (reference sequence). The CDR3 covers 18 residues. This CDR3 is CASSLAPTGTGGADTQYF. The CDR3, as DNA: TGTGCTAGCAGCTTAGCGCCGACCGGGACAGGGGGCGCAGATACGCAGTATTTT.

This clone was found a few times. V is TRBV9 and J is TRBJ1-1; no definite D call. The CDR3 loop spans 15 amino acids. From germline, CDR1 is SGDLS and CDR2 YYNGEE. V lost 4 bases and J 1 base, leaving 14 bases between the germline ends. In DNA, the CDR3 is TGTGCCAGCAGCTCATCATCGTGGAAGAACACTGAAGCTTTCTTT. It specifies CASSSSSWKNTEAFF.

This clone showed up just a few times. The chain uses TRBV7-9 and TRBJ2-4; D is possibly TRBD2 (5 bases). This CDR3 spans 16 amino acids. Trimming stripped 1 base from V and 0 bases from J, with 10 bases between. Germline loops: CDR1 SEHNR, CDR2 FQNEAQ (reference sequence). The DNA for the CDR3 is TGTGCCAGCAGCTTAGAGGGAGACGGAGCCAAAAACATTCAGTACTTC. Its translation: CASSLEGDGAKNIQYF.

The rearrangement joins TRBV5-4 to TRBJ2-7; no firm D call. Per the germline V gene, CDR1 is SGHNT and CDR2 is YYREEE (reference sequence). Trimming took 1 base from V and 0 from J, leaving 8 bases between them. The length of the CDR3 is 14 residues. The CDR3 bases are TGTGCCAGCAGCTTGTCGGTGAGCTCCTACGAGCAGTACTTC. This sequence encodes CASSLSVSSYEQYF.

The CDR3 region has the DNA TGTGCCAGCAGCCCATGGGGACAGGGGTTCGCCTACGAGCAGTACTTC. Amino acids: CASSPWGQGFAYEQYF. The chain combines TRBV9 with TRBJ2-7; 10 bases map to TRBD1. In germline, CDR1 is SGDLS, CDR2 YYNGEE. This CDR3 region has 16 residues. V dropped 4 bases and J dropped 2; count of bases not matched to a gene: 9.

This clone was counted ten times or more. J is TRBJ2-1 and V is TRBV9, with unresolved D. Germline V gives CDR1 SGDLS, CDR2 YYNGEE. V shed 3 bases and J shed 14 bases, with 21 bases lying between them. This CDR3 spans 14 amino acids. CDR3 in DNA: TGTGCCAGCAGCGGACGACCAGATGGGCGTTCGAAGTTCTTC. Amino acid sequence: CASSGRPDGRSKFF.

This sequence joins TRBV29-1 and TRBJ1-6; TRBD1 matches 7 bases. Germline-derived CDR1 and CDR2 are SQVTM and ANQGSEA. This CDR3 comprises 13 residues. V lost 6 bases and J lost 7; bases outside the gene matches: 6. The CDR3, as DNA: TGCAGCGTGATAACAGGGGTCAATTCACCCCTCCACTTT. Translating it yields CSVITGVNSPLHF.

This sequence joins TRBV2 and TRBJ2-2; TRBD1 agrees at 7 bases. After removal of 6 bases from V and 11 bases from J, the junction contained 18 bases not matched to a gene. The CDR3 is made up of 16 amino acids. Germline V lookup: CDR1 SNHLY, CDR2 FYNNEI. In DNA, the CDR3 is TGTGCCAGCAGCCCCCGACAGGGTAATGGGTTGCCTGAGCTGTTTTTT. This encodes CASSPRQGNGLPELFF.

The chain combines TRBV11-1 with TRBJ1-1; a weak D match, TRBD1 (6 bases). This CDR3 spans 13 amino acids. CDR1 and CDR2 (germline): SGHAT, FQDESV (reference sequence). Trimming left V 6 bases short and J 4 bases short, with 12 bases between. CDR3 sequence reads: CASSPKGVTEAFF. CDR3 nucleotides: TGTGCCAGCAGTCCAAAGGGGGTCACTGAAGCTTTCTTT. Filled out from reference TRBV11-1 and TRBJ1-1, the complete variable domain reads EAEVAQSPRYKITEKSQAVAFWCDPISGHATLYWYRQILGQGPELLVQFQDESVVDDSQLPKDRFSAERLKGVDSTLKIQPAELGDSAMYLCASSPKGVTEAFFGQGTRLTVV.

This rearrangement joins TRBV29-1 to TRBJ2-2; TRBD1 matches at 10 bases. Germline assignment: CDR1 SQVTM and CDR2 ANQGSEA. The CDR3 covers 17 residues. The V segment lost 4 bases and the J segment 4 bases; nucleotides outside the gene matches: 12. The CDR3 reads CSVGRDRGERGTGELFF. The DNA of the CDR3 is TGCAGCGTTGGGAGGGACAGGGGAGAAAGGGGCACCGGGGAGCTGTTTTTT.

The genes are TRBV2 and TRBJ1-1; 10 bases agree with TRBD1. CDR3 length: 15 residues. CDR1 and CDR2 (germline): SNHLY, FYNNEI. J was trimmed by 0 bases and V by 5 bases; bases with no gene match: 3. The CDR3 coding sequence is TGTGCCAGCAGTAGGGACAGGGGTATGAACACTGAAGCTTTCTTT. Its protein product is CASSRDRGMNTEAFF.

The chain uses TRBV7-3 and TRBJ2-3; the D gene could be TRBD1 or TRBD2 (5 bases each). CDR1 SGHTA and CDR2 FQGTGA come from the germline V gene. Between the trimmed V and J ends, which lost 1 base and 4 bases, there was a span of 9 bases. This CDR3 region has 14 residues. This chain's CDR3 is CASSLRGTSDTQYF. For the CDR3, the DNA is TGTGCCAGCAGCTTAAGGGGGACCTCAGATACGCAGTATTTT.

V is TRBV5-4 and J is TRBJ2-5; 7 nucleotides line up with TRBD2. CDR3 length: 13 amino acids. J was trimmed by 4 bases and V by 3 bases; bases with no gene match: 3. Per germline, CDR1 SGHNT and CDR2 YYREEE (reference sequence). Written as DNA, the CDR3 is TGTGCCAGCAGCTGGGGGGGTCGAGAGACCCAGTACTTC. It specifies CASSWGGRETQYF.

Only a few counts were recorded for this clone. The chain uses TRBV29-1 and TRBJ2-3; TRBD2 aligns across 8 bases. The trim removed 1 base at V and 6 bases at J, leaving 6 bases unmatched. Germline CDR1 is SQVTM and CDR2 is ANQGSEA. The CDR3 sequence is 14 residues long. CDR3 DNA sequence: TGCAGCGTTGAAGCCGGGGGGGCCCCCGATACGCAGTATTTT. It is translated as CSVEAGGAPDTQYF.

This clone was seen only a few times. The chain joins TRBV30 to TRBJ2-7; D gene uncertain. The ends were cut back, 5 bases at V and 3 bases at J, with 11 bases in the middle. The CDR3 runs 12 residues. Germline V lookup: CDR1 GTSNPN, CDR2 SVGIG (reference sequence). The CDR3 DNA reads as TGTGCCTGGGCAAGGGTAGGCTACGAGCAGTACTTC. This codes for CAWARVGYEQYF.

The sample holds a few counts of this clone. This rearrangement joins TRBV13 to TRBJ2-7; perhaps TRBD2 as D (7 bases). Trimming removed 1 base at V and 6 bases at J, with 13 bases between. Per the germline V gene, CDR1 is PRHDT and CDR2 is FYEKMQ (reference sequence). The CDR3 has 14 residues. This CDR3 reads CASSLVAGASEQYF. The CDR3 region has the DNA TGTGCCAGCAGCTTAGTGGCGGGGGCGAGCGAGCAGTACTTC.

This clone has only a few counts. The chain combines TRBV30 with TRBJ2-7; TRBD1 matches at 11 bases. The length of the CDR3 is 16 residues. Germline V gene sequence: CDR1 GTSNPN, CDR2 SVGIG (reference sequence). Unmatched junction bases numbered 6, after V lost 1 base and J lost 1 base. Here the CDR3 DNA reads TGTGCCTGGAGTGCCGGACAGGGGGCTTTGTCCTACGAGCAGTACTTC. Translating it yields CAWSAGQGALSYEQYF.